The 10 T cell receptor beta chains presented below share a single source sample, sequenced in a study of blood T cell repertoires in COVID-19. The repertoire was sequenced with immunoSEQ multiplex PCR; TCRdb's copy has only in-frame clones and lacks some. Of some 190,000 clones listed, roughly 79% are singletons. The sequencing input was peripheral blood. The receptor source for this set is a woman aged 35 to 49 with COVID-19, enrolled during active disease.

Only a few counts were recorded for this clone. The chain recombines TRBV2 with TRBJ1-2; weak D call: TRBD1 (5 bases). V was clipped by 3 bases and J by 7 bases, with 12 bases between them. Germline CDR1 is SNHLY and CDR2 is FYNNEI. This CDR3 contains 13 residues. The CDR3 loop reads CASSDYGQGGYTF. In DNA, the CDR3 is TGTGCCAGCAGTGACTATGGTCAGGGTGGCTACACCTTC.

The rearrangement uses TRBV19 and TRBJ2-2; D is possibly TRBD1 (6 bases). Trimming left V 7 bases short and J 7 bases short, with 16 bases between. CDR3 length: 14 amino acids. CDR1 LNHDA and CDR2 SQIVND come from the germline V gene (reference sequence). For the CDR3, the DNA is TGTGCCAGTAAATACGGGACAAAGATCGGGGAGCTGTTTTTT. Amino acid sequence: CASKYGTKIGELFF.

The chain joins TRBV2 to TRBJ1-4, with 11 nucleotides matching TRBD1. CDR1 is SNHLY, CDR2 FYNNEI, per germline. The V and J ends lost 6 bases and 8 bases, in that order; junction bases with no gene match: 2. The CDR3 runs to 13 residues. CDR3 coding DNA: TGTGCCAGCAGGAGGACAGGGGGCGAAAAACTGTTTTTT. It yields the protein CASRRTGGEKLFF.

The V gene is TRBV18, the J gene TRBJ2-5, with TRBD1 identical over 7 bases. The CDR3 covers 17 residues. After removal of 1 base from V and 2 bases from J, the junction contained 10 bases not matched to a gene. The V gene's germline CDR1 is KGHSH and CDR2 LQKENI. The CDR3 region is CASSPQLPDRAQETQYF. Written as DNA, the CDR3 is TGTGCCAGCTCACCACAACTCCCCGACAGGGCGCAAGAGACCCAGTACTTC. The full variable domain, completed using reference TRBV18 and TRBJ2-5, is NAGVMQNPRHLVRRRGQEARLRCSPMKGHSHVYWYRQLPEEGLKFMVYLQKENIIDESGMPKERFSAEFPKEGPSILRIQQVVRGDSAAYFCASSPQLPDRAQETQYFGPGTRLLVL.

This clone was observed a single time. The chain is built from TRBV11-2 and TRBJ2-2; 14 nucleotides align to TRBD2. Germline CDR1 is SGHAT and CDR2 is FQNNGV. J gave up 4 bases and V 7 bases, and 8 bases lay outside the gene matches. The CDR3 is 17 amino acids. The CDR3 DNA follows: TGTGCCAGCACTCAGCGACTAGCGGGGGGGCGCACCGGGGAGCTGTTTTTT. As protein: CASTQRLAGGRTGELFF.

The V call is TRBV19, the J call TRBJ2-1; 8 bases are a match to TRBD2. Germline lookup yields CDR1 LNHDA and CDR2 SQIVND (reference sequence). The CDR3 length is 15 residues. Trimming took 8 bases from V and 8 from J; bases not matched to a gene: 14. The chain's CDR3 is CASSSLGGRMDEQFF. The CDR3 DNA is TGTGCCAGTTCTTCATTGGGCGGGAGGATGGATGAGCAGTTCTTC.

The genes are TRBV7-9 and TRBJ2-2, with D perhaps TRBD2 (5 bases). The CDR3 contains 13 residues. Germline-derived CDR1 and CDR2 are SEHNR and FQNEAQ (reference sequence). Trimming took off 5 bases at V and 4 bases at J, with 8 bases between the two ends. The CDR3 DNA follows: TGTGCCAGCAGCCTGGGGAGCACCGGGGAGCTGTTTTTT. The encoded protein is CASSLGSTGELFF.

This chain connects TRBV20-1 to TRBJ2-2, with 8 positions matching TRBD2. The CDR3 contains 15 residues. Trimming removed 3 bases from V and 6 bases from J; junction bases left unmatched: 9. Germline-derived CDR1 and CDR2 are DFQATT and SNEGSKA (reference sequence). CDR3 loop: CSASSAGGRAGELFF. The CDR3, as DNA: TGCAGTGCTAGTTCCGCGGGGGGACGGGCCGGGGAGCTGTTTTTT.

V usage is TRBV7-9 and J usage is TRBJ2-2; D might be TRBD1 (5 bases). The CDR3 has 14 amino acids. V was shortened by 10 bases and J by 6 bases, with 18 bases between the two germline ends. Per the germline V gene, CDR1 is SEHNR and CDR2 is FQNEAQ (reference sequence). CDR3 sequence (DNA): TGTGCCACCGCTGGAAGGGGCCCGTCCGGGGAGCTGTTTTTT. It yields the protein CATAGRGPSGELFF.

V usage is TRBV4-1 and J usage is TRBJ2-7; 10 bases map to TRBD1. The J segment lost 2 bases and the V segment lost 2 bases, leaving 3 bases of the junction unmatched. CDR3 length: 15 residues. Germline V gene sequence: CDR1 MGHRA, CDR2 YSYEKL. Written as DNA, the CDR3 is TGCGCCAGCAGCCAATACGGACAGGGGGCCTACGAGCAGTACTTC. Protein product: CASSQYGQGAYEQYF.